This T cell receptor beta chain came from a study of response to subunit inactivated influenza vaccine. This clonotype has just a few counts. TCRdb called the RT-PCR reads again in MiXCR, with one record for every CDR3 protein. The sample comprises some 570,000 distinct CDR3 sequences, around 11% of which are singletons, and roughly 9.6% rests with the top ten. Germline CDR1 reads MNHNS; CDR2 reads SASEGT. This CDR3 has 15 amino acids. With 6 bases removed from V and 1 base from J, the gap between germline ends came to 13 bases. These same records also appear under a second study, on T cells expressing NK-cell markers. From that study: Generation of TCR beta cDNA was performed by 5'RACE template switching incorporating UMIs. The use of an anti-gamma-delta TCR antibody, which was added in several experiments, restricted sorting to T cells expressing alpha-beta TCR.

This chain links TRBV6-1 with TRBJ1-5; D unresolved. The TCR originated in a man in his fifties who received an inactivated influenza vaccine. The sample consisted of PBMCs from blood, taken on the day of vaccination. CDR3 region: CASRTTLKSNQPQHF. The CDR3, as DNA: TGTGCCAGCAGGACAACACTAAAAAGCAATCAGCCCCAGCATTTT.